This T cell receptor beta chain was sequenced for a study of post-analysis software for immune sequencing data. The CDR3 spans 15 residues. The V and J ends lost 4 bases and 5 bases, in that order; junction bases with no gene match: 7. cDNA libraries of TCR beta carried unique molecular identifiers. One entry per CDR3 protein results from TCRdb running MiXCR on the PCR reads. The sample carries roughly 570,000 distinct CDR3 sequences, around a third recorded once. Overall study results and limits: Five or six TRBV segments, TRBV5-6, TRBV5-1 and TRBV20-1 among them, were found more frequent in patients than controls.

Regarding this clonotype: As yet, its antigen is unknown.

This TCR was recovered from a girl aged 2-17 years with multiple sclerosis. This chain connects TRBV12-3 or TRBV12-4 to TRBJ2-5; 10 nucleotides match TRBD2. The sequenced sample was blood. The CDR3 region has the DNA TGTGCCAGCAGTTCTAGCGGGGGCGCCGCGGAGACCCAGTACTTC. Translating it yields CASSSSGGAAETQYF.